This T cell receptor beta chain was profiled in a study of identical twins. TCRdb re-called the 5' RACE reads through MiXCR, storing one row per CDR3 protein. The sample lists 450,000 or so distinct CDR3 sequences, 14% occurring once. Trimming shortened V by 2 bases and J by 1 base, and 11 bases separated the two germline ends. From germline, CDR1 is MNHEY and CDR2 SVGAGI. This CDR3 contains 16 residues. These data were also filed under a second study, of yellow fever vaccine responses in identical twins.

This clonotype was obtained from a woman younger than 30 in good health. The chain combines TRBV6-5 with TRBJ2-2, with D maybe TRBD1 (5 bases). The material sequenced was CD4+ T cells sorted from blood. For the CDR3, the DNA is TGTGCCAGCAGTTACGTGGCAGGGAAGAACACCGGGGAGCTGTTTTTT. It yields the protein CASSYVAGKNTGELFF.